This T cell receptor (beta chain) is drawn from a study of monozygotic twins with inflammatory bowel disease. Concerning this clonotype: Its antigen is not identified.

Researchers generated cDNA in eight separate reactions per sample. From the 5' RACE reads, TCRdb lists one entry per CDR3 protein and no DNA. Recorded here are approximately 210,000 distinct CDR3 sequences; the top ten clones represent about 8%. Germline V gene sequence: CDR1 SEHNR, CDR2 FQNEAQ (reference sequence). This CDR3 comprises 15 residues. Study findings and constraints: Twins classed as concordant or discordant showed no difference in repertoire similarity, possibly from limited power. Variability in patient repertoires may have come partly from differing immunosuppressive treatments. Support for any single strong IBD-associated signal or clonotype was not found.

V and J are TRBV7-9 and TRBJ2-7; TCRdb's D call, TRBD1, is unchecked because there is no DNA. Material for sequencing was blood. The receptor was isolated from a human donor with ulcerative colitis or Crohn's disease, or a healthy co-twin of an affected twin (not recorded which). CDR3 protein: CASSLAGGRNYEQYF.